Listed below are T cell receptor beta chains from one sample, sequenced in a study of blood T cell repertoires in COVID-19. Sequencing was performed with immunoSEQ multiplex PCR; in TCRdb, only in-frame clones are kept and a portion is missing. The data show a few hundred thousand clones, approximately 90% seen once. The sample consisted of peripheral blood. The receptors originated from a young man with acute or convalescent COVID-19. Each CDR3 is given with its conserved first and last residue. Each record gives: J gene, V gene, D gene, clone size, CDR3 DNA, CDR3 protein. The D gene is left open where the match is weak. Some rows have no size entry. The others give once, few or many, or a class for an expanded clone.

TRBJ1-3 | TRBV29-1 | - | few | TGCAGCGCTGGATTGTCGGGAGGAAACACCATATATTTT | CSAGLSGGNTIYF
TRBJ1-1 | TRBV7-3 | TRBD1 | - | TGTGCCAGCAGCCCACAGGGACAGGGGGGCACTGAAGCTTTCTTT | CASSPQGQGGTEAFF
TRBJ1-2 | TRBV9 | - | few | TGTGCCAGCAGCGGAGTCAGGGCTTATGGCTACACCTTC | CASSGVRAYGYTF
TRBJ2-7 | TRBV7-3 | TRBD1 | - | TGTGCCAGCAGCCGGACAGGGGGCTTGAACGAGCAGTACTTC | CASSRTGGLNEQYF
TRBJ1-6 | TRBV7-9 | - | - | TGTGCCAGCAGCTTCAGTGGCTCACCCCTCCACTTT | CASSFSGSPLHF
TRBJ2-3 | TRBV5-1 | TRBD2 | - | TGCGCCAGCACTCCCTTTAGCGGGAGGGCCTTATCAGGGGATACGCAGTATTTT | CASTPFSGRALSGDTQYF
TRBJ1-1 | TRBV27 | - | - | TGTGCCAGCAGTGCAAACAGGGCACGAACTGAAGCTTTCTTT | CASSANRARTEAFF
TRBJ1-1 | TRBV7-9 | TRBD1 | - | TGTGCCAGCAGCCAGGACAGGGTTACGACTGAAGCTTTCTTT | CASSQDRVTTEAFF
TRBJ1-6 | TRBV6-5 | - | - | TGTGCCAGCCGGACAGAAAATAATTCACCCCTCCACTTT | CASRTENNSPLHF
TRBJ1-1 | TRBV3-1/TRBV3-2 | - | - | TGTGCCAGCAGCCAAACAGGCCCTAGAAGTTTCTTCTTT | CASSQTGPRSFFF
TRBJ2-7 | TRBV19 | TRBD1 | - | TGTGCCAGTAGTAGGACAGGGACCGACTACGAGCAGTACTTC | CASSRTGTDYEQYF
TRBJ1-5 | TRBV28 | - | - | TGTGCCAGCAGTTTATTCAGGGAAGGGCAGCCCCAGCATTTT | CASSLFREGQPQHF
TRBJ1-5 | TRBV6-5 | TRBD1 | - | TGTGCCAGCAAACCAGGGGGGCGAGGCAATCAGCCCCAGCATTTT | CASKPGGRGNQPQHF
TRBJ2-7 | TRBV19 | - | - | TGTGCCAGTAGTCCCGGAGCGAGGAGGACCCCTTACGAGCAGTACTTC | CASSPGARRTPYEQYF
TRBJ2-7 | TRBV28 | - | once | TGTGCCAGCAGTTTATCCGGACAGCTCTACGAGCAGTACTTC | CASSLSGQLYEQYF
TRBJ2-1 | TRBV5-6 | - | - | TGTGCCAGCAGCTTGGTACCGGCGGGGTTTAGTGAGCAGTTCTTC | CASSLVPAGFSEQFF
TRBJ1-3 | TRBV14 | - | once | TGTGCCAGCAGCCAAGAGAGGCCGGCAAGCTCTGGAAACACCATATATTTT | CASSQERPASSGNTIYF
TRBJ1-5 | TRBV15 | - | - | TGTGCCACCAGCAGAGATAAGAGGGCGGGGAATCAGCCCCAGCATTTT | CATSRDKRAGNQPQHF
TRBJ1-3 | TRBV9 | - | - | TGTGCCAGCAGCGTAGACCACGGTCGCTCTGGAAACACCATATATTTT | CASSVDHGRSGNTIYF
TRBJ2-1 | TRBV6-5 | - | - | TGTGCCAGCAGTTACGGTACCCCGAGGGATGAGCAGTTCTTC | CASSYGTPRDEQFF
TRBJ2-3 | TRBV27 | - | - | TGTGCCAGCAGAAGGGGGGGGAGTGCAGATACGCAGTATTTT | CASRRGGSADTQYF
TRBJ2-5 | TRBV5-1 | TRBD2 | - | TGCGCCAGCAAGGAGGGAGGGCCCCGAGAGACCCAGTACTTC | CASKEGGPRETQYF
TRBJ1-2 | TRBV24-1 | - | - | TGTGCCACCAGTTATGGGGACTCTAACTATGGCTACACCTTC | CATSYGDSNYGYTF
TRBJ1-2 | TRBV5-1 | - | - | TGCGCCAGCAGCCACTCTGGAGGCAGTTCTAACTATGGCTACACCTTC | CASSHSGGSSNYGYTF
TRBJ2-2 | TRBV25-1 | TRBD2 | - | TGTGCCAGCGTCGGGGGGTTAACCGGGGAGCTGTTTTTT | CASVGGLTGELFF
TRBJ1-1 | TRBV3-1/TRBV3-2 | - | - | TGTGCCAGCAGCCAAGTTGGGGGCAACACTGAAGCTTTCTTT | CASSQVGGNTEAFF
TRBJ2-3 | TRBV7-8 | - | many | TGTGCCAGCAGCCCACGGCGGGGCTCTTCTAGCACAGATACGCAGTATTTT | CASSPRRGSSSTDTQYF
TRBJ1-6 | TRBV11-2 | - | - | TGTGCCAGCAGAATCCCGGGGAGGGCTAATTCACCCCTCCACTTT | CASRIPGRANSPLHF
TRBJ2-5 | TRBV3-1/TRBV3-2 | - | - | TGTGCCAGCAGCCCCTATGGAGGGGTAGAGACCCAGTACTTC | CASSPYGGVETQYF
TRBJ2-1 | TRBV5-1 | TRBD1 | - | TGCGCCAGCAGCGGCGAGGCAGGGGGCAGTCACAATGAGCAGTTCTTC | CASSGEAGGSHNEQFF
TRBJ2-7 | TRBV5-4 | TRBD1 | - | TGTGCCAGCAGCGTGGGACAGGGTGGATCCTACGAGCAGTACTTC | CASSVGQGGSYEQYF
TRBJ2-6 | TRBV6-6 | - | - | TGTGCCAGCATCGAGGAGGGTTCTGGGGCCAACGTCCTGACTTTC | CASIEEGSGANVLTF
TRBJ2-7 | TRBV28 | TRBD1 | once | TGTGCCAGCAGCCTACAGGGGGCGGAGGAGCAGTACTTC | CASSLQGAEEQYF
TRBJ1-2 | TRBV19 | - | - | TGTGCCAGTAGTTTGGTAAGCAACTATGGCTACACCTTC | CASSLVSNYGYTF
TRBJ1-6 | TRBV28 | - | few | TGTGCCAGCAGCTCTAACAGATTTGGGTCACCCCTCCACTTT | CASSSNRFGSPLHF
TRBJ2-7 | TRBV5-6 | - | - | TGTGCCAGCAGCTTGGGGCTAGATTCAGACGAGCAGTACTTC | CASSLGLDSDEQYF
TRBJ1-1 | TRBV7-9 | TRBD1 | - | TGTGCCAGCAGGCCGACAGGGGAGGTCACTGAAGCTTTCTTT | CASRPTGEVTEAFF
TRBJ1-6 | TRBV9 | TRBD1 | once | TGTGCCAGCAGCGGACCGTACAGGGGGAATAATTCACCCCTCCACTTT | CASSGPYRGNNSPLHF